Below are 17 T cell receptor beta chains sequenced from a single sample in a study of PD-L1 blockade in urothelial cancer. Sequenced by immunoSEQ multiplex PCR; TCRdb stores in-frame clones only, minus some. The sample includes some 56,000 clones, roughly 87% seen only once; the top ten take less than 20%. As for time point: pretreatment peripheral blood. The sequencing used PBMCs, collected around atezolizumab (anti-PD-L1) treatment. The receptors stem from a man aged 65 to 85 with urothelial cancer.

This clone was recorded a few times. The chain is built from TRBV2 and TRBJ2-7, with D perhaps TRBD1 (6 bases). The germline V and J ends were trimmed by 4 bases and 4 bases, with 8 bases remaining between them. CDR1 and CDR2 from the germline V gene are SNHLY and FYNNEI. The CDR3 consists of 12 residues. The DNA of the CDR3 is TGTGCCAGCAGTGGACAGGAGTACGAGCAGTACTTC. It translates to CASSGQEYEQYF.

This chain joins TRBV7-9 and TRBJ2-7, with 8 bases aligning to TRBD2. This CDR3 has 15 residues. V lost 4 bases, J lost 0 bases, and 5 bases stayed unmatched. Germline CDR1 and CDR2: SEHNR and FQNEAQ (reference sequence). CDR3 sequence reads: CASSSYTSGSYEQYF. The CDR3 bases are TGTGCCAGCAGCTCATACACTAGCGGCTCCTACGAGCAGTACTTC. Together with reference TRBV7-9 and TRBJ2-7, the CDR3 gives the full variable domain: DTGVSQNPRHKITKRGQNVTFRCDPISEHNRLYWYRQTLGQGPEFLTYFQNEAQLEKSRLLSDRFSAERPKGSFSTLEIQRTEQGDSAMYLCASSSYTSGSYEQYFGPGTRLTVT.

V gene TRBV19 combines with J gene TRBJ1-1; TRBD1 is a possible D gene (6 bases). The germline V and J ends were trimmed by 2 bases and 4 bases, with 17 bases remaining between them. The CDR3 covers 16 residues. The germline gives CDR1 LNHDA, CDR2 SQIVND (reference sequence). The CDR3: CASSIQTGIVGTEAFF. CDR3 in DNA: TGTGCCAGTAGTATACAAACAGGGATAGTAGGCACTGAAGCTTTCTTT.

This chain uses TRBV29-1 with TRBJ2-7; maybe TRBD2 (5 bases). Germline assignment: CDR1 SQVTM and CDR2 ANQGSEA. With 4 bases removed from V and 0 bases from J, the gap between germline ends came to 10 bases. CDR3 length: 13 amino acids. Here the CDR3 DNA reads TGCAGCGTTGTGGGCGCGGGCTCCTACGAGCAGTACTTC. Its protein product is CSVVGAGSYEQYF.

CDR3 nucleotides: TGTGCCAGTACGGGGCAGCGGACAGGGTTCAACTATGGCTACACCTTC. It is translated as CASTGQRTGFNYGYTF. The V call is TRBV19, the J call TRBJ1-2, with 8 bases identical to TRBD1. With V trimmed by 7 bases and J by 2 bases, 12 bases remained unmatched. The CDR3 is made up of 16 amino acids. CDR1 is LNHDA and CDR2 is SQIVND in the germline V gene (reference sequence).

The V gene is TRBV12-5, the J gene TRBJ2-7, with D possibly matching TRBD1 (6 bases). V was cut by 5 bases and J by 4 bases, with 9 bases left in between. CDR1 is LGHNT, CDR2 FRNRAP, per germline. The CDR3 runs 12 residues. The CDR3 nucleotides read TGTGCTAGTGGTCCCGACAGGTACGAGCAGTACTTC. Its translation is CASGPDRYEQYF.

J is TRBJ2-6 and V is TRBV4-1; D is uncertain. CDR3 length: 17 residues. The germline gives CDR1 MGHRA, CDR2 YSYEKL. V lost 1 base, J lost 0 bases, and 10 bases lay in between. The CDR3 here is CASSQVPRVSGANVLTF. The CDR3 DNA follows: TGCGCCAGCAGCCAAGTGCCTCGGGTCTCTGGGGCCAACGTCCTGACTTTC.

In this sample, this clone turned up a few times. The rearrangement joins TRBV4-1 to TRBJ1-1, with unresolved D. The V end lost 3 bases, the J end lost 3 bases, and 5 bases lay between the germline ends. In germline, CDR1 is MGHRA, CDR2 YSYEKL. The CDR3 covers 12 residues. The CDR3 region is CASSHQDTEAFF. In DNA form, the CDR3 reads TGCGCCAGCAGCCACCAGGACACTGAAGCTTTCTTT.

This clone was picked up one time. V gene TRBV28 combines with J gene TRBJ2-3; 14 bases map to TRBD2. Trimming took 8 bases from V and 14 from J; bases not matched to a gene: 18. The germline V gene encodes CDR1 MDHEN and CDR2 SYDVKM. The CDR3 length is 16 residues. The CDR3 nucleotides are TGTGCCAGCCATCCCGGGACTAGCGGGAGTGTCAGATACGCGTATTTT. Protein product: CASHPGTSGSVRYAYF. The full variable domain, with the rest looked up from reference TRBV28 and TRBJ2-3, is DVKVTQSSRYLVKRTGEKVFLECVQDMDHENMFWYRQDPGLGLRLIYFSYDVKMKEKGDIPEGYSVSREKKERFSLILESASTNQTSMYLCASHPGTSGSVRYAYFGPGTRLTVL.

The rearrangement links TRBV6-1 to TRBJ2-7; D possibly corresponds to TRBD2 (5 bases). V was clipped by 10 bases and J by 2 bases, with 6 bases between them. The germline CDR1 and CDR2 sequences are MNHNS and SASEGT. CDR3 size: 10 residues. CDR3 residues: CATGTYEQYF. Written as DNA, the CDR3 is TGTGCCACCGGGACCTACGAGCAGTACTTC.

The chain links TRBV6-5 to TRBJ1-2; D is possibly TRBD1 (6 bases). Deletions cut 6 bases from V and 8 bases from J, with 16 bases between. Per germline, CDR1 MNHEY and CDR2 SVGAGI. The CDR3 has 13 residues. CDR3 sequence: CASSRGAEGGYTF. The CDR3 nucleotides read TGTGCCAGCAGCCGGGGGGCAGAAGGCGGCTACACCTTC.

This chain joins TRBV7-8 and TRBJ1-1, with a weak D call TRBD1 (5 bases). Per the germline V gene, CDR1 is SGHVS and CDR2 is FQNEAQ. Trimming removed 1 base from V and 11 bases from J, with 8 bases in between. This CDR3 comprises 11 residues. Written as DNA, the CDR3 is TGTGCCAGCAGCTTAGATGGGGGGGCTTTCTTT. Protein product: CASSLDGGAFF.

The rearrangement links TRBV11-2 to TRBJ2-1; TRBD1 matches at 8 bases. After removal of 2 bases from V and 7 bases from J, the junction contained 4 bases not matched to a gene. Germline CDR1 SGHAT, CDR2 FQNNGV. The CDR3 totals 14 residues. In DNA, the CDR3 is TGTGCCAGCAGCTTACGGACAGGGTATAATGAGCAGTTCTTC. Amino acid sequence: CASSLRTGYNEQFF.

V gene TRBV18 combines with J gene TRBJ2-6; no clear D gene. The CDR3 sequence is 15 residues long. Trimming removed 3 bases from V and 0 bases from J, with 6 bases in between. Germline CDR1 KGHSH, CDR2 LQKENI. CDR3 sequence: CASSPDTSGANVLTF. The CDR3 region has the DNA TGTGCCAGCTCACCTGACACCTCTGGGGCCAACGTCCTGACTTTC.

V and J are TRBV27 and TRBJ2-7; D call uncertain. V lost 7 bases and J 6 bases, leaving 7 bases between the germline ends. Per germline, CDR1 MNHEY and CDR2 SMNVEV (reference sequence). The CDR3 is 10 residues long. Here the CDR3 reads CASTLSEQYF. The DNA of the CDR3 is TGTGCCAGCACCCTCTCCGAGCAGTACTTC.

The chain joins TRBV28 to TRBJ1-2; D gene uncertain. The length of the CDR3 is 12 residues. Germline values: CDR1 MDHEN, CDR2 SYDVKM. V was pared by 5 bases and J by 3 bases, with 7 bases between. CDR3 sequence: CASSTTDYGYTF. CDR3 in DNA: TGTGCCAGCAGTACCACAGACTATGGCTACACCTTC.

This chain connects TRBV27 to TRBJ1-3; the D gene is possibly TRBD1 (5 bases). With 3 bases removed from V and 4 bases from J, the gap between germline ends came to 13 bases. There are 15 residues in the CDR3. CDR1 is MNHEY, CDR2 SMNVEV, per germline (reference sequence). The CDR3 DNA sequence: TGTGCCAGCAGTTTGACCAGGGCTCTCGGAAACACCATATATTTT. The encoded protein is CASSLTRALGNTIYF.